Listed here are 16 T cell receptor beta chains from one sample, sequenced in a study of cytomegalovirus exposure and HLA in healthy donors. In the PCR, 60 Vbeta and 13 Jbeta primers were used. This table comes from immunoSEQ multiplex PCR, and its TCRdb copy is limited to in-frame clones, with some not included. The table shows about 98,000 clones, with about 70% occurring only once. The material sequenced was PBMCs. These receptors were collected from a female donor in good health and CMV-seronegative.

V gene TRBV5-1 combines with J gene TRBJ2-5, with a weak D call TRBD2 (6 bases). V was trimmed by 1 base and J by 5 bases, leaving 15 bases between them. The CDR3 length is 15 residues. Germline assignment: CDR1 SGHRS and CDR2 YFSETQ. The CDR3 sequence: CASSLLGGFRETQYF. CDR3 in DNA: TGCGCCAGCAGCTTGTTGGGGGGTTTCCGGGAGACCCAGTACTTC.

The chain links TRBV6-5 to TRBJ1-5; TRBD1 is a possible D gene (6 bases). CDR1 is MNHEY and CDR2 is SVGAGI in the germline V gene. The V end was cut by 2 bases, the J end by 8 bases, with 10 bases between. This CDR3 has 13 amino acids. CDR3 DNA: TGTGCCAGCAGTTACAGGGGGAGGGAGCCCCAGCATTTT. Protein sequence: CASSYRGREPQHF.

This clone was observed at least ten times. V gene TRBV5-1 combines with J gene TRBJ1-1; 7 nucleotides agree with TRBD1. The germline CDR1 and CDR2 sequences are SGHRS and YFSETQ. There are 14 residues in the CDR3. The V gene end was trimmed by 1 base and the J gene end by 7 bases; junction bases not matched to a gene: 7. The CDR3 DNA sequence: TGCGCCAGCAGCTTGTCCGGGACAGTAATTGAAGCTTTCTTT. Its protein product is CASSLSGTVIEAFF.

The chain employs TRBV6-1 and TRBJ2-7, with 9 bases aligning to TRBD1. This CDR3 is built from 12 residues. Germline CDR1 is MNHNS and CDR2 is SASEGT. V was clipped by 3 bases and J by 9 bases; unmatched bases: 3. The CDR3 loop is CASSDRQGVQYF. The DNA of the CDR3 is TGTGCCAGCAGTGACCGACAGGGGGTGCAGTACTTC.

The chain joins TRBV19 to TRBJ1-1, with D perhaps TRBD1 (6 bases). With 4 bases removed from V and 1 base from J, the gap between germline ends came to 19 bases. The CDR3 is 17 amino acids. Germline CDR1 is LNHDA and CDR2 is SQIVND (reference sequence). This chain's CDR3 is CASSSFGGGQPNTEAFF. CDR3 coding DNA: TGTGCCAGTAGTAGCTTCGGGGGGGGACAACCGAACACTGAAGCTTTCTTT.

The chain joins TRBV5-1 to TRBJ2-1; 10 nucleotides align to TRBD2. V gave up 4 bases and J gave up 10 bases; unmatched junction bases: 17. Germline V gene lookup returns CDR1 SGHRS and CDR2 YFSETQ. The CDR3 is made up of 17 amino acids. CDR3: CASSPSGSRFSGGEQFF. The CDR3 nucleotides are TGCGCCAGCAGCCCTAGCGGGAGTAGGTTTAGTGGAGGGGAGCAGTTCTTC.

The chain carries TRBV28 and TRBJ2-2; 9 bases map to TRBD1. V lost 2 bases and J lost 4; bases outside the gene matches: 2. The CDR3 contains 15 residues. Germline assignment: CDR1 MDHEN and CDR2 SYDVKM. CDR3 residues: CASSLTGGFTGELFF. Here the CDR3 DNA reads TGTGCCAGCAGTTTAACAGGGGGCTTCACCGGGGAGCTGTTTTTT. The full variable domain, its missing parts supplied by reference TRBV28 and TRBJ2-2, is DVKVTQSSRYLVKRTGEKVFLECVQDMDHENMFWYRQDPGLGLRLIYFSYDVKMKEKGDIPEGYSVSREKKERFSLILESASTNQTSMYLCASSLTGGFTGELFFGEGSRLTVL.

The CDR3 DNA sequence: TGTGCCACCTATCAGGGTAACGCTGAAGCTTTCTTT. It encodes CATYQGNAEAFF. This rearrangement joins TRBV2 to TRBJ1-1; TRBD1 might be the D (5 bases). Germline-derived CDR1 and CDR2 are SNHLY and FYNNEI. V gave up 10 bases and J gave up 6 bases, with 15 bases separating them. The CDR3 sequence is 12 residues long.

This rearrangement joins TRBV6-6 to TRBJ2-5, with 10 positions matching TRBD2. Per the germline V gene, CDR1 is MNHNY and CDR2 is SVGAGI (reference sequence). V gave up 8 bases and J gave up 5 bases; unmatched junction bases: 8. The CDR3 runs 14 residues. In DNA form, the CDR3 reads TGTGCCAGCTTGGCTAGCGGGGGTACTGAGACCCAGTACTTC. It codes for CASLASGGTETQYF.

This chain links TRBV5-1 with TRBJ1-1; 9 nucleotides align to TRBD1. Germline V gene lookup returns CDR1 SGHRS and CDR2 YFSETQ. This CDR3 spans 16 amino acids. Trimming took 6 bases from V and 4 from J; bases not matched to a gene: 13. In nucleotides, the CDR3 is TGCGCCAGCACCTACCCGGGACAGGGACACCTCACTGAAGCTTTCTTT. It encodes CASTYPGQGHLTEAFF.

The sample holds a few counts of this clone. The rearrangement links TRBV19 to TRBJ2-3; D is undetermined. This CDR3 comprises 14 residues. V gave up 2 bases and J gave up 2 bases, with 8 bases separating them. Germline V gives CDR1 LNHDA, CDR2 SQIVND (reference sequence). This CDR3 is CASSIMSVTDTQYF. The CDR3 DNA reads as TGTGCCAGTAGTATAATGAGCGTCACAGATACGCAGTATTTT.

The rearrangement uses TRBV11-2 and TRBJ1-5; D ambiguous. V was shortened by 4 bases and J by 3 bases, with 10 bases between the two germline ends. Germline lookup yields CDR1 SGHAT and CDR2 FQNNGV. The CDR3 is 14 amino acids. CDR3 sequence reads: CASSYVGVNQPQHF. CDR3 nucleotides: TGTGCCAGCAGCTATGTGGGCGTCAATCAGCCCCAGCATTTT.

The V call is TRBV28, the J call TRBJ2-1; tentatively, D is TRBD2 (8 bases). Trimming left V 8 bases short and J 4 bases short, with 21 bases between. The germline gives CDR1 MDHEN, CDR2 SYDVKM. The CDR3 spans 16 residues. The CDR3 DNA reads as TGTGCCAGCTCAGGGGGTAGCGGGATTCGGTACAATGAGCAGTTCTTC. Encoded protein: CASSGGSGIRYNEQFF.

V and J are TRBV19 and TRBJ1-1; D is undetermined. Germline assignment: CDR1 LNHDA and CDR2 SQIVND (reference sequence). Trimming pared 3 bases from V and 4 bases from J, leaving 9 bases between. CDR3 length: 13 residues. CDR3 amino acids: CASSIGLFTEAFF. The DNA for the CDR3 is TGTGCCAGTAGTATCGGTCTTTTCACTGAAGCTTTCTTT.

The sample holds one count of this clone. The V and J genes are TRBV6-5 and TRBJ2-7, with 11 positions matching TRBD1. The CDR3 sequence is 14 residues long. J gave up 3 bases and V 7 bases, and 5 bases lay outside the gene matches. The germline gives CDR1 MNHEY, CDR2 SVGAGI. The CDR3 sequence: CASTRTGGHYEQYF. In DNA form, the CDR3 reads TGTGCCAGCACCAGGACAGGGGGCCACTACGAGCAGTACTTC.

The chain recombines TRBV18 with TRBJ1-2, with 8 positions matching TRBD1. The V segment lost 3 bases and the J segment 8 bases; nucleotides outside the gene matches: 17. This CDR3 region has 17 residues. Germline V lookup: CDR1 KGHSH, CDR2 LQKENI. This chain's CDR3 is CASSPSLVMTTGVGYTF. The DNA for the CDR3 is TGTGCCAGCTCACCCTCCCTCGTTATGACGACAGGGGTCGGCTACACCTTC.